The 25 T cell receptor beta chains presented below share a single source sample, sequenced in a study of T-cell memory formation after mild COVID-19 (dated by TCRdb to the early 2020s). Libraries were constructed by 5' RACE. Instrument used: Illumina NovaSeq 6000. TCRdb applied fastp at Q25 and MiXCR to the public reads, then kept only in-frame beta chains. Every distinct CDR3 protein forms one entry, paired with its most common genes and DNA. This sample comprises 390,000 or so distinct CDR3 sequences, approximately 16% of them detected only once. Roughly 21% of the sample goes to the ten largest clones. Sequenced: PBMCs or a T cell subset sorted from them (not recorded which). These receptors were collected from a man younger than 30 who had mild COVID-19 (a few samples of this study predate the infection). The sample titles of this study are shuffled in the database, so cell type and time point are left out; the donor was told from shared clones.

This clonotype was counted a few times. The rearrangement uses TRBV6-5 and TRBJ2-5, with no clear D. CDR3 length: 16 residues. Trimming took off 2 bases at V and 4 bases at J, with 17 bases between the two ends. The germline CDR1 and CDR2 sequences are MNHEY and SVGAGI. CDR3 in amino acids: CASSYAVGSRPETQYF. In nucleotides, the CDR3 is TGTGCCAGCAGTTACGCGGTAGGCAGCCGTCCAGAGACCCAGTACTTC.

This clonotype was seen only a few times. V gene TRBV10-1 combines with J gene TRBJ2-3, with TRBD1 matching 9 bases. The V segment lost 3 bases and the J segment 6 bases; nucleotides outside the gene matches: 10. Germline V gives CDR1 WNHNN, CDR2 SYGVQD (reference sequence). The CDR3 extends over 16 amino acids. In DNA form, the CDR3 reads TGCGCCAGCAGTGACGTGGGGGACAGGGATCCCGATACGCAGTATTTT. It codes for CASSDVGDRDPDTQYF.

The rearrangement uses TRBV30 and TRBJ1-2; TRBD1 agrees at 7 bases. This CDR3 has 11 amino acids. Trimming cost V 2 bases and J 7 bases; bases outside gene matches: 1. Germline values: CDR1 GTSNPN, CDR2 SVGIG (reference sequence). The CDR3 coding sequence is TGTGCCTGGAGTCCAGGGGGTGGCTACACCTTC. It yields the protein CAWSPGGGYTF.

This clonotype came up a few times. This chain links TRBV7-2 with TRBJ1-3, with D unclear. Germline CDR1 and CDR2: SGHTA and FQGNSA. CDR3 length: 15 amino acids. Trimming left V 7 bases short and J 4 bases short, with 17 bases between. CDR3 coding DNA: TGTGCCAGCACCACCGGCCCACTCTCCGGAAACACCATATATTTT. Protein sequence: CASTTGPLSGNTIYF.

V is TRBV7-3 and J is TRBJ2-5; D is ambiguous. V was clipped by 1 base and J by 3 bases, with 6 bases between them. CDR3 length: 13 residues. CDR1 and CDR2 (germline): SGHTA, FQGTGA. The CDR3: CASSLNAEETQYF. The CDR3 nucleotides are TGTGCCAGCAGCTTAAACGCCGAAGAGACCCAGTACTTC.

There are a few counts of this clonotype. This chain uses TRBV5-1 with TRBJ2-5, with 10 bases aligning to TRBD1. V trimming: 4 bases; J trimming: 2 bases; junction bases outside the gene matches: 11. Germline loops: CDR1 SGHRS, CDR2 YFSETQ. There are 17 residues in the CDR3. As DNA, the CDR3 is TGCGCCAGCAGCCCCGGACAGGGGGTTCCGTGGCAAGAGACCCAGTACTTC. It yields the protein CASSPGQGVPWQETQYF.

This clonotype has more than one count but fewer than ten. The chain couples TRBV4-3 to TRBJ2-3, with D possibly being TRBD2 (6 bases). This CDR3 region has 14 residues. V lost 0 bases and J 7 bases, leaving 11 bases between the germline ends. CDR1 and CDR2 (germline): LGHNA, YSLEER. The CDR3 DNA reads TGCGCCAGCAGCCAAGACGGGAGTGTTTATACGCAGTATTTT. Translated, it gives CASSQDGSVYTQYF.

The chain links TRBV6-6 to TRBJ2-1; D might be TRBD1 or TRBD2, each matching 5 bases. This CDR3 region has 14 residues. Germline V CDR1 and CDR2: MNHNY, SVGAGI (reference sequence). V shed 0 bases and J shed 7 bases, with 10 bases lying between them. CDR3 coding DNA: TGTGCCAGCAGTTACTCGCAGGGAGAAAATGAGCAGTTCTTC. It codes for CASSYSQGENEQFF.

This clonotype was observed at least ten times. The genes are TRBV5-8 and TRBJ2-1, with 8 nucleotides matching TRBD1. CDR1 is SGHTS, CDR2 YDEGEE, per germline. The CDR3 contains 15 residues. The J segment lost 5 bases and the V segment lost 5 bases, leaving 9 bases of the junction unmatched. The CDR3 DNA sequence: TGTGCCAGCAGTCCGGGACAGGTTGGGGACAATGAGCAGTTCTTC. It encodes CASSPGQVGDNEQFF.

This chain uses TRBV6-1 with TRBJ1-2, with D maybe TRBD1 (5 bases). This CDR3 is 12 amino acids long. With 7 bases removed from V and 4 bases from J, the gap between germline ends came to 10 bases. Germline lookup yields CDR1 MNHNS and CDR2 SASEGT. The CDR3 reads CASKGRAYGYTF. In DNA, the CDR3 is TGTGCCAGCAAGGGCAGGGCCTATGGCTACACCTTC.

This clonotype was counted only a few times. The chain combines TRBV5-5 with TRBJ1-5, with 12 bases matching TRBD1. The CDR3 is made up of 16 amino acids. CDR1 and CDR2 from the germline V gene are SGHKS and YYEKEE (reference sequence). The ends lost 2 bases at V and 3 bases at J; junction bases unmatched: 3. The CDR3 loop reads CASSFGDRGHNQPQHF. The CDR3, as DNA: TGTGCCAGCAGCTTCGGGGACAGGGGGCACAATCAGCCCCAGCATTTT.

This sequence joins TRBV6-5 and TRBJ2-5, with D unresolved. The CDR3 sequence is 13 residues long. Germline-derived CDR1 and CDR2 are MNHEY and SVGAGI. V lost 2 bases and J 1 base, leaving 5 bases between the germline ends. The CDR3 loop reads CASSYRIQETQYF. In nucleotides, the CDR3 is TGTGCCAGCAGTTACAGAATCCAAGAGACCCAGTACTTC.

The V call is TRBV5-1, the J call TRBJ2-2; D assignment may be TRBD1 or TRBD2 (6 bases each). Trimming stripped 0 bases from V and 5 bases from J, with 11 bases between. The CDR3 has 15 amino acids. From germline, CDR1 is SGHRS and CDR2 YFSETQ. The CDR3, as DNA: TGCGCCAGCAGCTTGGATCAGGGGAGGACCGGGGAGCTGTTTTTT. The encoded protein is CASSLDQGRTGELFF.

As to this clonotype: Its ends do not fully match the called genes, so a read error is possible. The genes are TRBV10-2 and TRBJ1-1, with a possible D match to TRBD1 (6 bases). The CDR3 spans 14 residues. Germline lookup yields CDR1 WSHSY and CDR2 SAAADI. As DNA, the CDR3 is TGCGCCAGCAGGGAGTGGACAGACCCCACTGAAGCTTTCTTT. It is translated as CASREWTDPTEAFF.

This clonotype has just a few counts. The gene calls are TRBV4-2 and TRBJ2-5; 12 nucleotides align to TRBD1. Germline CDR1 and CDR2: LGHNA and YNFKEQ. The CDR3 loop spans 15 amino acids. J gave up 5 bases and V 0 bases, and 1 base lay outside the gene matches. CDR3 coding DNA: TGTGCCAGCAGCCAAGATGGGACAGGGGGCGAGACCCAGTACTTC. Encoded protein: CASSQDGTGGETQYF.

This CDR3 is CATSLAGGSTDTQYF. The CDR3 nucleotides are TGTGCCACCTCACTAGCGGGGGGTAGCACAGATACGCAGTATTTT. The chain employs TRBV6-2 or TRBV6-3 and TRBJ2-3; 12 bases fit TRBD2. The junction had 5 bases not matched to a gene; V was cut back by 10 bases and J by 0 bases. The V gene's germline CDR1 is MNHEY and CDR2 SVGEGT. The CDR3 runs to 15 residues.

A few counts support this clonotype. The chain joins TRBV29-1 to TRBJ2-1, with 8 bases aligning to TRBD1. The CDR3 loop spans 12 amino acids. V was pared by 7 bases and J by 10 bases, with 9 bases of the junction left unmatched. Germline-derived CDR1 and CDR2 are SQVTM and ANQGSEA. The CDR3 here is CSARTGLKEQFF. The CDR3 DNA is TGCAGCGCCCGGACAGGGTTAAAGGAGCAGTTCTTC.

This clonotype was observed a few times. The chain is built from TRBV6-5 and TRBJ1-1, with no clear D. V was pared by 8 bases and J by 1 base, with 5 bases between. Germline CDR1 and CDR2: MNHEY and SVGAGI. The CDR3 is 11 amino acids. CDR3 bases: TGTGCCAGCGCGCGGAACACTGAAGCTTTCTTT. Its protein product is CASARNTEAFF.

This clonotype was seen more than once but under ten times. The V gene is TRBV4-2, the J gene TRBJ1-3; D remains unclear. Looked up from germline, CDR1 is LGHNA and CDR2 is YNFKEQ. The V and J ends lost 0 bases and 0 bases respectively, with 9 bases between them. The CDR3 covers 16 residues. The CDR3 sequence is CASSQDLTFSGNTIYF. The DNA for the CDR3 is TGTGCCAGCAGCCAAGATCTGACCTTCTCTGGAAACACCATATATTTT.

The sample holds a few counts of this clonotype. The chain employs TRBV7-8 and TRBJ2-2; D possibly corresponds to TRBD1 (5 bases). The length of the CDR3 is 16 residues. The V end lost 5 bases, the J end lost 4 bases, and 17 bases lay between the germline ends. CDR1 is SGHVS and CDR2 is FQNEAQ in the germline V gene. CDR3 sequence: CASSNAIQGFTGELFF. CDR3 nucleotide sequence: TGTGCCAGCAGCAACGCGATCCAGGGATTCACCGGGGAGCTGTTTTTT.

A single count supports this clonotype. The V gene is TRBV5-1, the J gene TRBJ2-5, with D hard to call. Germline loops: CDR1 SGHRS, CDR2 YFSETQ. This CDR3 spans 12 amino acids. Trimming stripped 0 bases from V and 13 bases from J, with 13 bases between. The CDR3 DNA follows: TGCGCCAGCAGCTTGGACAGTCCCGCAGTGTACTTC. Protein: CASSLDSPAVYF.

This clonotype has just a few counts. The rearrangement uses TRBV6-2 or TRBV6-3 and TRBJ2-7; perhaps TRBD2 as D (5 bases). The CDR3 has 17 amino acids. Trimming took 2 bases from V and 6 from J, leaving 23 bases between them. The germline V gene encodes CDR1 MNHEY and CDR2 SVGEGT. The CDR3, as DNA: TGTGCCAGCAGTTACCATGCCACCCTCCAGGATGCGGGCGAGCAGTACGTC. It encodes CASSYHATLQDAGEQYV.

This chain connects TRBV27 to TRBJ1-5, with D unclear. CDR1 is MNHEY, CDR2 SMNVEV, per germline (reference sequence). CDR3 length: 14 residues. Trimming took 3 bases from V and 3 from J, leaving 9 bases between them. CDR3 sequence: CASSFIGFNQPQHF. The CDR3 nucleotides are TGTGCCAGCAGTTTTATTGGTTTCAATCAGCCCCAGCATTTT.

This rearrangement joins TRBV7-2 to TRBJ1-5, with 9 bases that match TRBD1. V trimming: 8 bases; J trimming: 4 bases; junction bases outside the gene matches: 9. The CDR3 consists of 15 residues. Germline CDR1 is SGHTA and CDR2 is FQGNSA. The CDR3 loop reads CASSPWDRVNQPQHF. The CDR3 region has the DNA TGTGCCAGCTCCCCTTGGGACAGGGTAAATCAGCCCCAGCATTTT.

This clonotype has more than one count but fewer than ten. V and J are TRBV4-1 and TRBJ1-5; D gene unclear. The ends were cut back, 2 bases at V and 1 base at J, with 18 bases in the middle. CDR1 and CDR2 (germline): MGHRA, YSYEKL. This CDR3 region has 18 residues. Here the CDR3 DNA reads TGCGCCAGCAGCCAAAACCCAATGGGAGGGATGAGCAATCAGCCCCAGCATTTT. This gives the protein CASSQNPMGGMSNQPQHF.